This TCR beta chain was profiled in a study of control samples from healthy donors and cancer patients (dated by TCRdb to 2020 to 2022). CDR1 and CDR2 are read off the germline V gene (reference sequence) as WNHNN and SYGVQD. The CDR3 goes from the cysteine to the phenylalanine over 16 residues. The CDR3 DNA has 48 bases and is translated from base 1. V is clipped by 3 bases and J by 2 bases, and the sequence between their germline boundaries is 13 bases long. On this clone itself: Its antigen remains undetermined. Base quality data are lacking; no much larger clone is found one base away.

To prepare the library, the immunoSEQ multiplex PCR assay was applied. The immuneACCESS repertoire file appears here via TCRdb, limited to in-frame rearrangements. These files lack a portion of the clones; in checked studies, under half of the deficit traces to unresolved V genes, and the cause of the others is not known. The sample table holds 390,000 or so clones, of which approximately 92% were seen once. Of the sample, more than 6% is held by the ten largest clones. Sequenced sample: PBMCs. Recombination linked TRBV10-1 to TRBJ2-2; TRBD2 might be the D gene, on 5 matching bases. The sequence was collected from a man aged 35-49 years with head and neck cancer. The sequence in DNA is TGCGCCAGCAGTGAAAAGGAGGACGATAACACCGGGGAGCTGTTTTTT. Translated, this is CASSEKEDDNTGELFF.